This entry describes one TCR beta chain. What it binds is unknown. The data belong to a study of cytomegalovirus exposure and HLA in healthy donors. Across the study: HLA-typed donors were the source of 86 million or so unique TCRs held in an early data release. Most genotyped donors, about 81% of some 400, had Caucasian-associated genetic ancestry.

Study-level points and caveats: A link between a missense DCLRE1C variant and TCR beta V- and J-gene trimming emerged from a later analysis.

Every donor was a healthy person donating bone marrow. The germline V gene encodes CDR1 MGHDK and CDR2 SYGVNS. Trimming removed 8 bases from V and 6 bases from J; junction bases left unmatched: 2. This CDR3 spans 12 amino acids. 13 Jbeta primers and 60 Vbeta primers were used for the PCR. Libraries were prepared by immunoSEQ multiplex PCR; TCRdb keeps only in-frame clonotypes and omits some of them. The sample has approximately 59,000 clones, less than 70% seen once. The clonotype was recovered from a man aged 25-45 years in good health and CMV-seronegative. The chain joins TRBV25-1 to TRBJ2-3; 10 bases align to TRBD1. The specimen sequenced was PBMCs. This CDR3 reads CASGTGADTQYF. CDR3 coding DNA: TGTGCCAGCGGGACAGGGGCGGATACGCAGTATTTT. Complete variable domain (other parts from reference TRBV25-1 and TRBJ2-3): EADIYQTPRYLVIGTGKKITLECSQTMGHDKMYWYQQDPGMELHLIHYSYGVNSTEKGDLSSESTVSRIRTEHFPLTLESARPSHTSQYLCASGTGADTQYFGPGTRLTVL.